A single T cell receptor (beta chain) is shown here with its context. The antigen remains unidentified. The V and J ends lost 7 bases and 7 bases respectively, with 17 bases between them. This CDR3 has 13 residues. The germline V gene has CDR1 SGHRS and CDR2 YFSETQ. This record comes from a study of T cell responses to AZD1222 COVID-19 vaccine. On the study more broadly: Pooling covered second doses at about 4 or about 12 weeks.

Sequencing was performed with immunoSEQ multiplex PCR; in TCRdb, only in-frame clones are kept and a portion is missing. The sample lists more than 75,000 clones; about 91% were seen once. Study-level points and caveats: The repertoires were collected only after the peak T cell response. Clonal diversity was possibly underestimated, and white British individuals and females predominated among donors. Of spike-specific TCRs, nearly half reportedly target regions left unmutated in variants.

The chain couples TRBV5-1 to TRBJ2-5, with D possibly called TRBD1 or TRBD2 (5 bases each). The starting material was peripheral blood, obtained on day 0 of AZD1222 vaccination. The TCR sequence derives from an adult in good health. The CDR3 here is CASEGRPGGTQYF. The CDR3 DNA reads as TGCGCCAGCGAGGGACGGCCGGGTGGGACCCAGTACTTC.